This TCR beta chain is drawn from a study of T cells in Graves' hyperthyroidism and ophthalmopathy. The CDR3 regions of TCR beta were amplified from RNA transcripts. TCR CDR3 underwent first-round RT-PCR with the HTBI primer set. TCRdb re-called the multiplex PCR reads with MiXCR, one entry per CDR3 protein. The table records 340,000 or so distinct CDR3 sequences, about 20% of them present only once. The CDR3 has 16 amino acids. Germline V lookup: CDR1 PRHDT, CDR2 FYEKMQ (reference sequence). V dropped 5 bases and J dropped 9; count of bases not matched to a gene: 8. This clonotype was counted ten times or more. Cells are PBMCs isolated from roughly 9.2 ml of fresh blood.

The sequence was collected from a woman aged 45 to 65 with Graves' hyperthyroidism. This chain joins TRBV13 and TRBJ2-1; 15 positions match TRBD2. Source material: blood. CDR3 residues: CASSDGLAGGFIEQFF. DNA of the CDR3: TGTGCCAGCAGCGACGGACTAGCGGGAGGGTTTATTGAGCAGTTCTTC.